The clone carrying this T cell receptor (beta chain) was detected only a few times. Germline loops: CDR1 ENHRY, CDR2 SYGVKD. J gave up 2 bases and V 8 bases, and 8 bases lay outside the gene matches. This CDR3 is built from 14 residues. MiXCR was run by TCRdb on the RT-PCR reads, yielding one entry per CDR3 protein. This table has hundreds of thousands of distinct CDR3 sequences, more than 13% appearing once. The receptor comes from a female donor in good health, serving as a healthy control. The chain joins TRBV10-3 to TRBJ1-1; TRBD1 matches 7 bases. Sample: memory CD4+ T cells from blood. The CDR3 coding sequence is TGTGCCATCGTACAGGGGTCACTCAACACTGAAGCTTTCTTT. Translated, it gives CAIVQGSLNTEAFF.